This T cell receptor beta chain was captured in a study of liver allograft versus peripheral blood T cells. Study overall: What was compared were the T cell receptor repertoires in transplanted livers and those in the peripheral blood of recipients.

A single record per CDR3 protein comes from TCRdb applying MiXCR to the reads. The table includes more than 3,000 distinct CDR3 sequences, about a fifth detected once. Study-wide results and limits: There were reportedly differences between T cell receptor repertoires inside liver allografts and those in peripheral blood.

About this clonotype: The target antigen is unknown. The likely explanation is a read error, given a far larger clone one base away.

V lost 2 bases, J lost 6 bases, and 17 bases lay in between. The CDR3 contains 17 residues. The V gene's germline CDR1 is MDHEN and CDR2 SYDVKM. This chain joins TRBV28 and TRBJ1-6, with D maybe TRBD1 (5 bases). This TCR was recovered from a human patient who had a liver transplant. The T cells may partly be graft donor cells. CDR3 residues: CASSLGAPSTLNSPLHF. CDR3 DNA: TGTGCCAGCAGTTTAGGGGCTCCATCAACCCTTAATTCACCCCTCCACTTT.